The 27 T cell receptor beta chains below all came from one sample that was sequenced in a study of T cell clones after liver transplantation. The data were produced by immunoSEQ multiplex PCR, yet TCRdb's version contains in-frame clones alone and is incomplete. Here the sample spans some 80,000 clones, approximately 80% being singletons. This specimen consisted of CD4+ T cells from blood, obtained 48 months after liver transplant. Source of these receptors: a human patient who received a liver transplant. Some T cells may be the graft donor's.

J is TRBJ2-3 and V is TRBV4-3; the D gene is possibly TRBD2 (6 bases). V lost 1 base and J 6 bases, leaving 8 bases between the germline ends. Looked up from germline, CDR1 is LGHNA and CDR2 is YSLEER. This CDR3 has 13 residues. CDR3 DNA sequence: TGCGCCAGCAGCCAAGGAACTAGCGATACGCAGTATTTT. Its protein is CASSQGTSDTQYF.

The chain's CDR3 is CASSPRTGGHTGELFF. For the CDR3, the DNA is TGTGCCAGCTCACCTCGGACAGGGGGTCACACCGGGGAGCTGTTTTTT. This sequence joins TRBV18 and TRBJ2-2; 10 bases fit TRBD1. The CDR3 consists of 16 residues. Germline V lookup: CDR1 KGHSH, CDR2 LQKENI. The V gene end was trimmed by 3 bases and the J gene end by 3 bases; junction bases not matched to a gene: 4.

The gene calls are TRBV18 and TRBJ1-6, with 8 bases identical to TRBD1. The V segment lost 4 bases and the J segment 15 bases; nucleotides outside the gene matches: 20. This CDR3 contains 17 residues. The germline V gene has CDR1 KGHSH and CDR2 LQKENI. The CDR3 nucleotides are TGTGCCAGCTCACTATCTAACCCGGGACAGGCTATGACAGTCCTCCACTTT. Encoded protein: CASSLSNPGQAMTVLHF.

This clone qualifies as medium-sized. J is TRBJ1-1 and V is TRBV7-2; D remains unclear. Germline V gives CDR1 SGHTA, CDR2 FQGNSA. V was pared by 8 bases and J by 1 base, with 14 bases between. The CDR3 contains 14 residues. The CDR3 DNA follows: TGTGCCAGCTCCCTTGGCAGGTCGAACACTGAAGCTTTCTTT. Amino acids: CASSLGRSNTEAFF.

The J gene is TRBJ1-1, the V gene TRBV18; a possible D gene is TRBD1 (5 bases). Germline CDR1 KGHSH, CDR2 LQKENI. The CDR3 extends over 13 amino acids. Between the trimmed V and J ends, which lost 4 bases and 1 base, there was a span of 7 bases. CDR3 amino acids: CASSQRGNTEAFF. As DNA, the CDR3 is TGTGCCAGCTCACAGAGGGGGAACACTGAAGCTTTCTTT. Filled out from reference TRBV18 and TRBJ1-1, the complete variable domain reads NAGVMQNPRHLVRRRGQEARLRCSPMKGHSHVYWYRQLPEEGLKFMVYLQKENIIDESGMPKERFSAEFPKEGPSILRIQQVVRGDSAAYFCASSQRGNTEAFFGQGTRLTVV.

J is TRBJ2-5 and V is TRBV10-3; 7 bases match TRBD1. Trimming at V came to 0 bases and at J to 5 bases, leaving 6 bases not matched to a gene. The CDR3 covers 15 residues. Germline assignment: CDR1 ENHRY and CDR2 SYGVKD. CDR3 residues: CAISESSGGWETQYF. CDR3 bases: TGTGCCATCAGTGAGTCGTCAGGGGGATGGGAGACCCAGTACTTC.

The chain employs TRBV7-2 and TRBJ1-6; tentatively, D is TRBD1 (6 bases). The CDR3 is 15 residues long. The germline V gene has CDR1 SGHTA and CDR2 FQGNSA. Trimming cost V 5 bases and J 10 bases, with 18 bases left between them. The CDR3 loop reads CASSLRKGGSSPLHF. Written as DNA, the CDR3 is TGTGCCAGCAGCCTCCGGAAAGGGGGTTCCTCACCCCTCCACTTT.

The chain combines TRBV7-6 with TRBJ2-3; 7 nucleotides line up with TRBD1. This CDR3 has 15 residues. Germline CDR1 and CDR2: SGHVS and FNYEAQ. J was trimmed by 2 bases and V by 0 bases; bases with no gene match: 2. The CDR3 loop is CASSLAGQNTDTQYF. As DNA, the CDR3 is TGTGCCAGCAGCTTAGCGGGACAGAACACAGATACGCAGTATTTT.

The chain uses TRBV7-9 and TRBJ2-3; maybe TRBD2 (6 bases). Deletions cut 3 bases from V and 4 bases from J, with 17 bases between. The germline CDR1 and CDR2 sequences are SEHNR and FQNEAQ (reference sequence). The CDR3 runs to 16 residues. For the CDR3, the DNA is TGTGCCAGCAGCTTTGGTGGTCCGGGAGTCGCAGATACGCAGTATTTT. This encodes CASSFGGPGVADTQYF.

The chain links TRBV19 to TRBJ1-2; D is unresolved. The germline CDR1 and CDR2 sequences are LNHDA and SQIVND (reference sequence). V was shortened by 3 bases and J by 8 bases, with 13 bases between the two germline ends. This CDR3 contains 13 residues. In DNA form, the CDR3 reads TGTGCCAGTAGTATGAGCCCCGAAGGGGGCTACACCTTC. This gives the protein CASSMSPEGGYTF.

V is TRBV7-3 and J is TRBJ1-2; possible D gene TRBD1, 5 bases. Germline loops: CDR1 SGHTA, CDR2 FQGTGA. Trimming shortened V by 7 bases and J by 0 bases, and 21 bases separated the two germline ends. The CDR3 is 17 amino acids. CDR3 residues: CASTYGTGVQPNYGYTF. CDR3 DNA sequence: TGTGCCAGCACCTATGGGACCGGCGTCCAACCTAACTATGGCTACACCTTC.

The chain joins TRBV6-5 to TRBJ1-5; TRBD1 agrees at 7 bases. Germline V gene lookup returns CDR1 MNHEY and CDR2 SVGAGI. J lost 4 bases, V lost 4 bases, and 10 bases had no gene match. The CDR3 covers 16 residues. CDR3 bases: TGTGCCAGCAGTTCATCCGGGACAGCAACAAATCAGCCCCAGCATTTT. Protein: CASSSSGTATNQPQHF.

V usage is TRBV6-1 and J usage is TRBJ1-1, with D perhaps matching TRBD1 (6 bases). The CDR3 is made up of 14 amino acids. CDR1 and CDR2 from the germline V gene are MNHNS and SASEGT. V was cut by 3 bases and J by 3 bases, with 11 bases left in between. Here the CDR3 reads CASSDSGVDTEAFF. The CDR3 region has the DNA TGTGCCAGCAGTGACTCAGGGGTTGACACTGAAGCTTTCTTT.

The CDR3 DNA is TGTGCCAGCAGCTTATTGGGGGGGGCCATGCCCAATGAGCAGTTCTTC. Translated, it gives CASSLLGGAMPNEQFF. The gene calls are TRBV7-2 and TRBJ2-1; tentative D call: TRBD2 (7 bases). CDR3 length: 16 residues. Trimming left V 2 bases short and J 6 bases short, with 17 bases between. Germline CDR1 reads SGHTA; CDR2 reads FQGNSA.

This clone was counted a single time. V usage is TRBV10-3 and J usage is TRBJ1-6; the D gene is possibly TRBD1 (6 bases). V was pared by 3 bases and J by 0 bases, with 15 bases between. The CDR3 length is 18 residues. The germline CDR1 and CDR2 sequences are ENHRY and SYGVKD. CDR3 loop: CAISDSDRLASYNSPLHF. CDR3 sequence (DNA): TGTGCCATCAGTGACTCTGACAGGTTAGCCTCCTATAATTCACCCCTCCACTTT.

V is TRBV10-3 and J is TRBJ1-1; D gene uncertain. Trimming pared 0 bases from V and 7 bases from J, leaving 12 bases between. Germline V gene sequence: CDR1 ENHRY, CDR2 SYGVKD. The CDR3 runs to 14 residues. CDR3 region: CAISESRAVGEAFF. In DNA form, the CDR3 reads TGTGCCATCAGTGAGTCGCGGGCAGTTGGTGAAGCTTTCTTT.

The CDR3 spells CASSFQLRDTQYF. The CDR3 nucleotides are TGTGCCAGCAGCTTCCAACTTAGGGATACGCAGTATTTT. The chain carries TRBV7-2 and TRBJ2-3; D is ambiguous. The germline V gene encodes CDR1 SGHTA and CDR2 FQGNSA. V shed 3 bases and J shed 6 bases, with 10 bases lying between them. The CDR3 is 13 amino acids.

This chain connects TRBV15 to TRBJ1-2; D call uncertain. Trimming removed 1 base from V and 7 bases from J, with 7 bases in between. CDR3 length: 12 residues. Per germline, CDR1 LNHNV and CDR2 YYDKDF (reference sequence). DNA for the CDR3: TGTGCCACCAGCAGAGGGGAGGGTGGCTACACCTTC. It translates to CATSRGEGGYTF.

The chain is built from TRBV27 and TRBJ1-5; D might be TRBD1 (6 bases). CDR1 MNHEY and CDR2 SMNVEV come from the germline V gene (reference sequence). Trimming stripped 4 bases from V and 6 bases from J, with 10 bases between. This CDR3 is built from 13 residues. CDR3 coding DNA: TGTGCCAGCAGTTCAGGGGAGCTTCAGCCCCAGCATTTT. It translates to CASSSGELQPQHF.

The chain is built from TRBV7-2 and TRBJ2-1; D is uncertain. V lost 1 base, J lost 6 bases, and 10 bases lay in between. In germline, CDR1 is SGHTA, CDR2 FQGNSA. The length of the CDR3 is 14 residues. CDR3 region: CASSLESPPNEQFF. Written as DNA, the CDR3 is TGTGCCAGCAGCTTAGAATCACCCCCCAATGAGCAGTTCTTC.

V and J are TRBV5-4 and TRBJ2-7; D is ambiguous. This CDR3 contains 14 residues. Looked up from germline, CDR1 is SGHNT and CDR2 is YYREEE (reference sequence). V lost 0 bases to trimming and J lost 3 bases, with 10 bases between them. The CDR3 sequence: CASSLEGRNYEQYF. CDR3 sequence (DNA): TGTGCCAGCAGCTTGGAGGGCCGGAACTACGAGCAGTACTTC.

V gene TRBV10-3 combines with J gene TRBJ1-5; 8 nucleotides line up with TRBD1. The V gene's germline CDR1 is ENHRY and CDR2 SYGVKD. CDR3 length: 14 amino acids. The trim removed 0 bases at V and 7 bases at J, leaving 2 bases unmatched. CDR3 sequence: CAISESRQGQPQHF. CDR3 in DNA: TGTGCCATCAGTGAGTCGAGACAGGGGCAGCCCCAGCATTTT.

The chain employs TRBV2 and TRBJ2-7, with 10 bases that match TRBD2. In germline, CDR1 is SNHLY, CDR2 FYNNEI. The CDR3 loop spans 15 amino acids. V shed 6 bases, J shed 4 bases, and the junction held 9 bases outside the gene matches. The CDR3: CASRTSGRARYEQYF. CDR3 bases: TGTGCCAGCAGGACGAGCGGGAGGGCCCGATACGAGCAGTACTTC.

V and J are TRBV29-1 and TRBJ2-3; 9 positions agree with TRBD2. Germline V gene lookup returns CDR1 SQVTM and CDR2 ANQGSEA. The CDR3 is made up of 15 amino acids. V lost 4 bases, J lost 5 bases, and 10 bases stayed unmatched. The CDR3 is CSVGRTSEVGDTQYF. The CDR3 DNA sequence: TGCAGCGTTGGACGGACTAGCGAAGTCGGAGATACGCAGTATTTT.

This rearrangement joins TRBV5-5 to TRBJ2-1; maybe TRBD2 (6 bases). Trimming took off 0 bases at V and 7 bases at J, with 14 bases between the two ends. Looked up from germline, CDR1 is SGHKS and CDR2 is YYEKEE (reference sequence). This CDR3 spans 15 amino acids. The CDR3 region is CASSLGRLVGNEQFF. In DNA form, the CDR3 reads TGTGCCAGCAGCTTGGGGAGACTAGTAGGTAATGAGCAGTTCTTC.

This chain links TRBV7-2 with TRBJ2-7; the match to TRBD2 covers 7 bases. V lost 5 bases, J lost 1 base, and 8 bases stayed unmatched. Germline values: CDR1 SGHTA, CDR2 FQGNSA. The CDR3 totals 15 residues. CDR3 nucleotide sequence: TGTGCCAGCAGCACCCGACTAGCTGCTTCCTACGAGCAGTACTTC. It is translated as CASSTRLAASYEQYF.

The CDR3 region is CSARTSGTDTQYF. The CDR3, as DNA: TGCAGCGCCCGGACTAGCGGCACAGATACGCAGTATTTT. The genes are TRBV29-1 and TRBJ2-3, with 9 bases aligning to TRBD2. The trim removed 7 bases at V and 1 base at J, leaving 3 bases unmatched. Germline V CDR1 and CDR2: SQVTM, ANQGSEA. The CDR3 is 13 amino acids.